The entry below describes one T cell receptor beta chain. As yet, its antigen is unknown. The data were taken from a study of CXCR3-negative and CXCR3-positive naive CD8 T cells. Findings of the study overall: Similar TRBV-TRBJ usage characterized naive CXCR3-negative and CXCR3-positive cells; memory cells differed. CXCR3-negative naive cells had less hydrophobic TRB CDR3s than did CXCR3-positive naive cells. Naive subsets were similarly diverse, while memory CD8+ repertoires were much less diverse.

cDNA libraries for TRB were generated by 5' RACE incorporating UMI labels. TCRdb re-called the 5' RACE reads and shows each CDR3 protein once, DNA omitted. The table lists 46,000 or so distinct CDR3 sequences. Naive CD8+ T cells showed a CD45RO-CCR7+CD27+CD95- phenotype. The sequence was obtained from a human donor in good health. Some clones in this sample may be carry-over from other donors' samples. Sample: naive CXCR3- CD8+ T cells from blood. Specified subset: CD45RO-CCR7+CD27+CD95- naive CD8+ T cells lacking CXCR3 (TNR3-).

CDR3 region: CASSYNSGGANEQFF. V is TRBV6-5 and J is TRBJ2-1; TCRdb names TRBD2, which stays unverified in the absence of DNA. Germline CDR1 reads MNHEY; CDR2 reads SVGAGI. The length of the CDR3 is 15 residues.